Listed below are T cell receptor beta chains from one sample, sequenced in a study of identical twins. TCRdb itself ran the 5' RACE reads through MiXCR, one entry per CDR3 protein. The table includes around 1.7 million distinct CDR3 sequences, under 35% detected once. Sequencing input: cord blood. These receptors came from a newborn girl in good health. CDR3s include the opening cysteine and the closing phenylalanine or tryptophan. Each record gives: D gene, J gene, clone size, V gene, CDR3 protein, CDR3 DNA. D genes are given only for firm matches. Clone size is shown for a subset of rows, as once, few, many or a class of expanded clone.

TRBD1,TRBJ1-2,NA,TRBV20-1,CSARGGQDLDGYTF,TGCAGTGCTAGGGGGGGACAGGATCTTGATGGCTACACCTTC
TRBD1,TRBJ2-2,NA,TRBV10-2,CASVSGQENTGELFF,TGCGCCAGCGTAAGCGGACAGGAAAACACCGGGGAGCTGTTTTTT
TRBD1,TRBJ2-5,few,TRBV2,CASSPRRGRETQYF,TGTGCCAGCAGTCCCCGCAGGGGGCGAGAGACCCAGTACTTC
NA,TRBJ1-5,NA,TRBV7-2,CASSLSKGGNQPQHF,TGTGCCAGCAGCTTATCAAAGGGGGGGAATCAGCCCCAGCATTTT
TRBD2,TRBJ2-7,NA,TRBV19,CASSIGGGTHEQYF,TGTGCCAGTAGTATTGGCGGGGGGACCCACGAGCAGTACTTC
TRBD2,TRBJ2-1,NA,TRBV5-1,CASSFRGLAGGPRDEQFF,TGCGCCAGCAGCTTTCGGGGACTAGCGGGGGGGCCTCGAGATGAGCAGTTCTTC
NA,TRBJ1-4,NA,TRBV27,CASSFFPQGVEKLFF,TGTGCCAGCAGTTTTTTTCCCCAGGGTGTTGAAAAACTGTTTTTT
NA,TRBJ2-3,few,TRBV15,CATSRAQVGTDTQYF,TGTGCCACCAGCAGAGCCCAAGTGGGCACAGATACGCAGTATTTT
NA,TRBJ2-1,few,TRBV15,CATSRGEGGRVEQFF,TGTGCCACCAGCAGAGGAGAGGGGGGACGGGTTGAGCAGTTCTTC
NA,TRBJ1-1,NA,TRBV9,CASSALGGMNTEAFF,TGTGCCAGCAGCGCCTTAGGTGGCATGAACACTGAAGCTTTCTTT
NA,TRBJ2-5,NA,TRBV11-3,CASNLMYRETQYF,TGTGCCAGCAACCTGATGTATCGGGAGACCCAGTACTTC
NA,TRBJ1-2,few,TRBV6-4,CASSEQSSSLYGYTF,TGTGCCAGCAGCGAACAGAGCAGCTCCCTCTATGGCTACACCTTC